These 27 T cell receptor beta chains share one sample of origin, sequenced in a study of cytomegalovirus exposure and HLA in healthy donors. Both 60 Vbeta primers and 13 Jbeta primers went into the PCR. Using immunoSEQ multiplex PCR, the repertoire was profiled, and TCRdb retains in-frame clones only, with some absent. The sample records approximately 140,000 clones, roughly four fifths being singletons. The source material was PBMCs. All receptors derive from a woman between 55 and 75 years old in good health and CMV-seronegative.

The chain recombines TRBV6-4 with TRBJ2-3, with 8 positions matching TRBD2. The germline V gene has CDR1 MRHNA and CDR2 SNTAGT. The junction had 10 bases not matched to a gene; V was cut back by 2 bases and J by 6 bases. CDR3 length: 16 residues. CDR3 bases: TGTGCCAGCAGTGACGGCGGGGGGTCCGCCCCTGATACGCAGTATTTT. This codes for CASSDGGGSAPDTQYF.

The chain couples TRBV6-1 to TRBJ2-7, with D maybe TRBD1 (6 bases). V lost 1 base and J lost 2, with 12 bases in between. Germline V gene data show CDR1 as MNHNS and CDR2 as SASEGT. The CDR3 loop spans 15 amino acids. CDR3 residues: CASSEGQATTYEQYF. The CDR3 bases are TGTGCCAGCAGTGAAGGACAGGCCACGACCTACGAGCAGTACTTC.

Concerning this clone itself: Other DNA sequences from this sample encode an identical CDR3 as well. V gene TRBV4-1 combines with J gene TRBJ2-3; TRBD2 aligns across 8 bases. Germline V lookup: CDR1 MGHRA, CDR2 YSYEKL. This CDR3 is 15 amino acids long. Trimming cost V 0 bases and J 6 bases; bases outside gene matches: 5. The CDR3 reads CASSQDGGGRDTQYF. In DNA form, the CDR3 reads TGCGCCAGCAGCCAAGATGGCGGGGGGCGGGATACGCAGTATTTT.

V and J are TRBV6-5 and TRBJ2-1; D might be TRBD2 (5 bases). Trimming cost V 10 bases and J 7 bases, with 23 bases left between them. The CDR3 length is 15 residues. Germline loops: CDR1 MNHEY, CDR2 SVGAGI. The DNA for the CDR3 is TGTGCCATCAATATAAATAGCGCGGGTTATAATGAGCAGTTCTTC. Its protein is CAININSAGYNEQFF.

The rearrangement joins TRBV5-1 to TRBJ2-1, with TRBD2 as a possible D gene (5 bases). The CDR3 is 14 amino acids. Between the trimmed V and J ends, which lost 2 bases and 1 base, there was a span of 7 bases. Germline CDR1 is SGHRS and CDR2 is YFSETQ. CDR3 region: CASSFEGSYNEQFF. In nucleotides, the CDR3 is TGCGCCAGCAGCTTCGAGGGTTCCTACAATGAGCAGTTCTTC. The entire variable domain, with the rest obtained from reference TRBV5-1 and TRBJ2-1, is as follows: KAGVTQTPRYLIKTRGQQVTLSCSPISGHRSVSWYQQTPGQGLQFLFEYFSETQRNKGNFPGRFSGRQFSNSRSEMNVSTLELGDSALYLCASSFEGSYNEQFFGPGTRLTVL.

The chain employs TRBV12-5 and TRBJ2-1, with 10 positions matching TRBD2. The germline V gene has CDR1 LGHNT and CDR2 FRNRAP. This CDR3 has 15 residues. Losses at the gene ends were 4 bases for V and 7 bases for J; bases not matched to a gene: 7. CDR3 residues: CASGSWTSGMNEQFF. CDR3 nucleotides: TGTGCTAGTGGTTCCTGGACTAGCGGAATGAATGAGCAGTTCTTC.

This clone was seen only once. The CDR3 loop reads CASRSGSGTSAHNEQFF. The CDR3 DNA follows: TGTGCCAGCAGATCAGGCTCCGGGACTAGCGCCCACAATGAGCAGTTCTTC. The chain employs TRBV7-8 and TRBJ2-1; TRBD2 aligns across 10 bases. This CDR3 is 17 amino acids long. In germline, CDR1 is SGHVS, CDR2 FQNEAQ. Losses at the gene ends were 6 bases for V and 5 bases for J; bases not matched to a gene: 13.

J is TRBJ2-1 and V is TRBV11-2, with 7 bases fitting TRBD2. J was trimmed by 2 bases and V by 5 bases; bases with no gene match: 9. CDR3 size: 16 residues. CDR1 SGHAT and CDR2 FQNNGV come from the germline V gene. CDR3 loop: CASSPQLALAYNEQFF. CDR3 nucleotides: TGTGCCAGCAGCCCCCAACTAGCGCTTGCCTACAATGAGCAGTTCTTC.

This clone was seen a single time. V gene TRBV2 combines with J gene TRBJ1-5; D remains ambiguous. There are 15 residues in the CDR3. The ends were cut back, 5 bases at V and 7 bases at J, with 18 bases in the middle. Per the germline V gene, CDR1 is SNHLY and CDR2 is FYNNEI. As DNA, the CDR3 is TGTGCCAGCAGTCGGTCGGTCGGGGTATTGCAGCCCCAGCATTTT. It is translated as CASSRSVGVLQPQHF.

The V and J genes are TRBV4-2 and TRBJ1-1; D might be TRBD1 (5 bases). Trimming took 0 bases from V and 10 from J, leaving 12 bases between them. Germline V gene data show CDR1 as LGHNA and CDR2 as YNFKEQ. CDR3 length equals 13 residues. CDR3 amino acids: CASSQDGGRGAFF. CDR3 DNA: TGTGCCAGCAGCCAAGATGGGGGGAGAGGAGCTTTCTTT.

This clone was seen more than once but under ten times. The chain is built from TRBV5-1 and TRBJ2-7; no clear D gene. The CDR3 totals 14 residues. Germline assignment: CDR1 SGHRS and CDR2 YFSETQ. The V and J ends lost 2 bases and 0 bases respectively, with 9 bases between them. The CDR3 DNA reads as TGCGCCAGCAGCTTACGTTGGAGCTCCTACGAGCAGTACTTC. Protein sequence: CASSLRWSSYEQYF.

The chain carries TRBV28 and TRBJ2-7; 8 positions match TRBD1. This CDR3 region has 21 residues. The V segment lost 3 bases and the J segment 3 bases; nucleotides outside the gene matches: 25. Germline V CDR1 and CDR2: MDHEN, SYDVKM. The CDR3 DNA sequence: TGTGCCAGCAGTTTGGCTTCCCCAAGCAACAGGGGGAAACCTTTGGGCTACGAGCAGTACTTC. As protein: CASSLASPSNRGKPLGYEQYF. The full variable domain, with the rest looked up from reference TRBV28 and TRBJ2-7, is DVKVTQSSRYLVKRTGEKVFLECVQDMDHENMFWYRQDPGLGLRLIYFSYDVKMKEKGDIPEGYSVSREKKERFSLILESASTNQTSMYLCASSLASPSNRGKPLGYEQYFGPGTRLTVT.

The chain links TRBV15 to TRBJ1-5; TRBD1 aligns across 10 bases. With V trimmed by 2 bases and J by 5 bases, 3 bases remained unmatched. Germline CDR1 is LNHNV and CDR2 is YYDKDF (reference sequence). The CDR3 loop spans 15 amino acids. CDR3 in amino acids: CATSRPGQGYQPQHF. CDR3 nucleotides: TGTGCCACCAGCAGACCGGGACAGGGGTATCAGCCCCAGCATTTT.

This rearrangement joins TRBV10-3 to TRBJ2-7; 10 nucleotides align to TRBD1. The J segment lost 3 bases and the V segment lost 6 bases, leaving 5 bases of the junction unmatched. Germline V gene data show CDR1 as ENHRY and CDR2 as SYGVKD. This CDR3 comprises 14 residues. The CDR3: CAISQGQGFYEQYF. In DNA, the CDR3 is TGTGCCATCAGCCAGGGACAGGGGTTCTACGAGCAGTACTTC.

The J gene is TRBJ2-3, the V gene TRBV9, with 8 bases fitting TRBD2. This CDR3 is built from 19 residues. J was trimmed by 0 bases and V by 1 base; bases with no gene match: 13. CDR1 is SGDLS, CDR2 YYNGEE, per germline. CDR3 nucleotides: TGTGCCAGCAGCGTACTTAGCGGGACCGCGAGATTAAGCACAGATACGCAGTATTTT. Protein sequence: CASSVLSGTARLSTDTQYF.

The chain joins TRBV5-1 to TRBJ2-3; 8 bases fit TRBD1. Trimming cost V 0 bases and J 5 bases; bases outside gene matches: 8. This CDR3 has 16 residues. Looked up from germline, CDR1 is SGHRS and CDR2 is YFSETQ. The DNA of the CDR3 is TGCGCCAGCAGCTTGGTCCCAGGGGGCCGTGGAGATACGCAGTATTTT. This encodes CASSLVPGGRGDTQYF.

DNA of the CDR3: TGTGCCAGTAGTATCTCGGGGAGCTCCTACGAGCAGTACTTC. Translating it yields CASSISGSSYEQYF. The V gene is TRBV19, the J gene TRBJ2-5, with D tentatively TRBD2 (5 bases). The end of the DNA fits TRBJ2-7 better, so the J call may be wrong. This CDR3 spans 14 amino acids. CDR1 is LNHDA and CDR2 is SQIVND in the germline V gene (reference sequence).

The gene calls are TRBV9 and TRBJ2-2; no definite D call. V was pared by 0 bases and J by 8 bases, with 11 bases between. The CDR3 extends over 14 amino acids. Germline V CDR1 and CDR2: SGDLS, YYNGEE. Here the CDR3 DNA reads TGTGCCAGCAGCGTAGTGGCAAGTAATGGGGAGCTGTTTTTT. Translated, it gives CASSVVASNGELFF.

The chain couples TRBV28 to TRBJ2-3, with TRBD1 as a possible D gene (6 bases). V dropped 7 bases and J dropped 9 bases, with 11 bases sitting between them. The CDR3 is made up of 11 amino acids. Germline V gene lookup returns CDR1 MDHEN and CDR2 SYDVKM. DNA of the CDR3: TGTGCCAGCATCTATGGGACAACGCAGTATTTT. This translates into CASIYGTTQYF.

The DNA for the CDR3 is TGTGCCAGTCGGAAGGCGGGAGTAAGGCCGGATGAGCAGTTCTTC. It encodes CASRKAGVRPDEQFF. This chain uses TRBV27 with TRBJ2-1; TRBD2 matches 7 bases. Germline CDR1 reads MNHEY; CDR2 reads SMNVEV (reference sequence). There are 15 residues in the CDR3. The V gene end was trimmed by 9 bases and the J gene end by 8 bases; junction bases not matched to a gene: 16.

The chain recombines TRBV27 with TRBJ2-5, with TRBD1 matching 10 bases. Trimming at V came to 10 bases and at J to 3 bases, leaving 11 bases not matched to a gene. Germline V lookup: CDR1 MNHEY, CDR2 SMNVEV (reference sequence). The CDR3 is made up of 15 amino acids. The DNA for the CDR3 is TGTGCCACTTTCAAGACAGGGGGCCTGAAAGAGACCCAGTACTTC. Its translation: CATFKTGGLKETQYF.

V is TRBV5-1 and J is TRBJ2-7; a weak D match, TRBD1 (5 bases). CDR3 length: 16 amino acids. Germline V gene lookup returns CDR1 SGHRS and CDR2 YFSETQ. Trimming shortened V by 0 bases and J by 0 bases, and 13 bases separated the two germline ends. The CDR3 region is CASSLEWQGGSYEQYF. In nucleotides, the CDR3 is TGCGCCAGCAGCTTGGAGTGGCAGGGCGGCTCCTACGAGCAGTACTTC.

The rearrangement uses TRBV5-1 and TRBJ2-1; tentatively, D is TRBD2 (6 bases). Germline lookup yields CDR1 SGHRS and CDR2 YFSETQ. The CDR3 length is 15 residues. The V and J ends lost 3 bases and 0 bases respectively, with 10 bases between them. The CDR3 DNA reads as TGCGCCAGCAGCTCTGGCGGGGTCTCCTACAATGAGCAGTTCTTC. This codes for CASSSGGVSYNEQFF.

The chain recombines TRBV15 with TRBJ2-5; the match to TRBD2 covers 12 bases. V lost 2 bases, J lost 4 bases, and 5 bases stayed unmatched. CDR3 length equals 16 residues. Germline CDR1 is LNHNV and CDR2 is YYDKDF (reference sequence). CDR3 coding DNA: TGTGCCACCAGCAGACCACTAGCGGGGGGAATAGAGACCCAGTACTTC. Protein product: CATSRPLAGGIETQYF.

The rearrangement uses TRBV19 and TRBJ1-5; TRBD1 matches 9 bases. Germline assignment: CDR1 LNHDA and CDR2 SQIVND (reference sequence). The CDR3 runs to 15 residues. V was pared by 1 base and J by 8 bases, with 6 bases of the junction left unmatched. The CDR3 region is CASSIGNRGLEPQHF. The DNA for the CDR3 is TGTGCCAGTAGTATAGGGAACAGGGGGCTGGAGCCCCAGCATTTT.

CDR3 in DNA: TGTGCCAGCAGAAGCGCATTCTATACGAACACTGAAGCTTTCTTT. It yields the protein CASRSAFYTNTEAFF. The V and J genes are TRBV28 and TRBJ1-1; no firm D call. CDR3 length: 15 amino acids. V was cut by 6 bases and J by 1 base, with 15 bases left in between. Germline V gene data show CDR1 as MDHEN and CDR2 as SYDVKM.

The chain uses TRBV7-3 and TRBJ1-2; 8 bases align to TRBD1. V gave up 0 bases and J gave up 6 bases; unmatched junction bases: 6. The CDR3 extends over 15 amino acids. CDR1 and CDR2 (germline): SGHTA, FQGTGA. The CDR3 sequence: CASSLTGGQGHGYTF. Here the CDR3 DNA reads TGTGCCAGCAGCTTAACGGGCGGACAGGGCCATGGCTACACCTTC.